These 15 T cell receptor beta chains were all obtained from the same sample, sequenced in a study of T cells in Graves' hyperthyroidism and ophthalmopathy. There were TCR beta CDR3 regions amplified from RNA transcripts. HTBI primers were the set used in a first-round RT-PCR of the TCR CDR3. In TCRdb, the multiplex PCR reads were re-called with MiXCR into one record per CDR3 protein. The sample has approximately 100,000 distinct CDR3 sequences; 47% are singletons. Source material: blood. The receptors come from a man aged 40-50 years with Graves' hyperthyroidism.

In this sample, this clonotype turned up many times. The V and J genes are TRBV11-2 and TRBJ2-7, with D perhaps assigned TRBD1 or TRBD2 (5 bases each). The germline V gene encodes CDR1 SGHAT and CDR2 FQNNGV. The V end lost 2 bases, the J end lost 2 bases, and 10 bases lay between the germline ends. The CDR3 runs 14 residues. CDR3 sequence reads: CASSLSGTTYEQYF. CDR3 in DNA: TGTGCCAGCAGCTTATCCGGGACGACCTACGAGCAGTACTTC.

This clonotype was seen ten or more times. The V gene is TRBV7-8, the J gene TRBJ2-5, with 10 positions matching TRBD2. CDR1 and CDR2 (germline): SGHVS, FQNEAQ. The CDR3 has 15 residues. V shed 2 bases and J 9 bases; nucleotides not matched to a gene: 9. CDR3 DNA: TGTGCCAGCAGCTTATCAGGACTAGCGGAGAAGGCCCAGTACTTC. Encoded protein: CASSLSGLAEKAQYF.

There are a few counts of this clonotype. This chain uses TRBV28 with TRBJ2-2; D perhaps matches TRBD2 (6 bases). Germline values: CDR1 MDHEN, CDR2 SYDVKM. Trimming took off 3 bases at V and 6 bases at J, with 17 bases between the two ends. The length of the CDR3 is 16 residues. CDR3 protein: CASSLTGSLDPGELFF. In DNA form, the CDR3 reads TGTGCCAGCAGTTTGACCGGGAGCTTAGATCCCGGGGAGCTGTTTTTT.

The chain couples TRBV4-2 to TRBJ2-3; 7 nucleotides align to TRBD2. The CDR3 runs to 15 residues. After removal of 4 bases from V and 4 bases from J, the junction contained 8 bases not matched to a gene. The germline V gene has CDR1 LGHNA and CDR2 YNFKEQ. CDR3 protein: CASSPAAGAPDTQYF. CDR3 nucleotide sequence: TGTGCCAGCAGCCCGGCGGCGGGAGCCCCAGATACGCAGTATTTT.

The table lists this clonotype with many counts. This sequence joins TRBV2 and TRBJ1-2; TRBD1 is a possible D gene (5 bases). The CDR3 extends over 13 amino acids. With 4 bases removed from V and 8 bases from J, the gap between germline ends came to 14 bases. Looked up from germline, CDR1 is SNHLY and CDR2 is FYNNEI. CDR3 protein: CASSGQSPRGYTF. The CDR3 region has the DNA TGTGCCAGCAGTGGACAGTCCCCAAGGGGCTACACCTTC.

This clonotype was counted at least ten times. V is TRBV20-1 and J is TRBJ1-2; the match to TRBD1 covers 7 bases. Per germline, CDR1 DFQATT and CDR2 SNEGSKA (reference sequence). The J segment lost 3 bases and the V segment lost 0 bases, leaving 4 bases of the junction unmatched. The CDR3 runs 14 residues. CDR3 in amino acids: CSARDLTGYYGYTF. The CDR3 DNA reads TGCAGTGCTAGAGATTTGACAGGGTACTATGGCTACACCTTC.

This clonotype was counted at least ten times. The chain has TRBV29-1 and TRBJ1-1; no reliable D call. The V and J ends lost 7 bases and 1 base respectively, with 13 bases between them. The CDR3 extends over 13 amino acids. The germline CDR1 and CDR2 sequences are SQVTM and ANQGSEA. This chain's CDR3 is CSAHQDRNTEAFF. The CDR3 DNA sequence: TGCAGCGCCCACCAGGATCGGAACACTGAAGCTTTCTTT.

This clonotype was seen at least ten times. The CDR3 DNA sequence: TGTGCCAGCAGTGAGGGGGGAGGGTTCGGGGAGACCCAGTACTTC. Residues: CASSEGGGFGETQYF. This rearrangement joins TRBV2 to TRBJ2-5; TRBD2 aligns across 7 bases. The CDR3 is 15 amino acids. Trimming took 3 bases from V and 5 from J; bases not matched to a gene: 9. Germline V gene lookup returns CDR1 SNHLY and CDR2 FYNNEI.

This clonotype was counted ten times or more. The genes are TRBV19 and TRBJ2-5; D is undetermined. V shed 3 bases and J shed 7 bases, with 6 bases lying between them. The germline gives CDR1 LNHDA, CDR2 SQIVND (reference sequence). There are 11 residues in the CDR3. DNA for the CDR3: TGTGCCAGTAGTATGTCGGGGACCCAGTACTTC. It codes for CASSMSGTQYF. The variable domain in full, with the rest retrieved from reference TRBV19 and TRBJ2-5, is DGGITQSPKYLFRKEGQNVTLSCEQNLNHDAMYWYRQDPGQGLRLIYYSQIVNDFQKGDIAEGYSVSREKKESFPLTVTSAQKNPTAFYLCASSMSGTQYFGPGTRLLVL.

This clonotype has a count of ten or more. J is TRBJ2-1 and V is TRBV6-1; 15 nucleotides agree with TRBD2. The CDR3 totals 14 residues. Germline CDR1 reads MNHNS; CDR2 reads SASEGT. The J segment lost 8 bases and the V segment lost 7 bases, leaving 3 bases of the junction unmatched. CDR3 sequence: CASTRTSGGDEQFF. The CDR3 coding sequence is TGTGCCAGCACACGGACTAGCGGGGGGGATGAGCAGTTCTTC.

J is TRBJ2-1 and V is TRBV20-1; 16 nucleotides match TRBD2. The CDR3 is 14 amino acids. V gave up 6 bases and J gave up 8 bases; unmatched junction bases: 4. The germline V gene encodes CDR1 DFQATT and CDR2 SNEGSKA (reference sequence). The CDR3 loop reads CSATGLAGGDEQFF. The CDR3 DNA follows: TGCAGTGCCACGGGACTAGCGGGAGGGGATGAGCAGTTCTTC.

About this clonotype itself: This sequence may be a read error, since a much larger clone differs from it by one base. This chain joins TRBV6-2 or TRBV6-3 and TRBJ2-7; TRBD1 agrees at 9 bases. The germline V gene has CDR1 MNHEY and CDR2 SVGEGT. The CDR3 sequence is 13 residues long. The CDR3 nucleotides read TGTGCCAGCAGATTTACAGGGGGCAACGAGCAGTCCTTC. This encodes CASRFTGGNEQSF.

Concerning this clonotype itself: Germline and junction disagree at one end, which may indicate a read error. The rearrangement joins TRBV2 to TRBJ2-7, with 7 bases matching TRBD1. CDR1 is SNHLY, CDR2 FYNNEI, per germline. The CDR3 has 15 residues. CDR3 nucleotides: TGTGCCTGCAGCCTACTGACAGGGTTATCCTACGAGCAGTACTTC. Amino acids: CACSLLTGLSYEQYF.

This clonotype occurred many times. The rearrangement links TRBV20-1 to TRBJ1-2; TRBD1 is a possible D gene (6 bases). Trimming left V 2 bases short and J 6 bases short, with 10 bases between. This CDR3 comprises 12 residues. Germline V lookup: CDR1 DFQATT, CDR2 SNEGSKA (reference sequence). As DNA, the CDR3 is TGCAGTGCTAGACGGGGGCCGGATGGCTACACCTTC. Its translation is CSARRGPDGYTF.

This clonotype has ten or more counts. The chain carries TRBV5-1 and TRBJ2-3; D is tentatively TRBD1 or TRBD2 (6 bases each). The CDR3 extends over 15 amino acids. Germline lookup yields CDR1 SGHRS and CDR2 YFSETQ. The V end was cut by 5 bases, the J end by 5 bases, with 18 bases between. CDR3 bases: TGCGCCAGCAGGCGGGACAATGGGGGGAGAGATACGCAGTATTTT. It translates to CASRRDNGGRDTQYF. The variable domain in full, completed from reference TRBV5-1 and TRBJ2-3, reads KAGVTQTPRYLIKTRGQQVTLSCSPISGHRSVSWYQQTPGQGLQFLFEYFSETQRNKGNFPGRFSGRQFSNSRSEMNVSTLELGDSALYLCASRRDNGGRDTQYFGPGTRLTVL.